This record looks at one TCR beta chain sequence and its context. This record belongs to a study of blood T cells in healthy people across ages. The use of a sample-barcoded 5' primer and a J-beta primer mix characterized a second PCR of about 7 to 12 cycles. Each CDR3 protein gets one entry after TCRdb re-called the 5' RACE reads with MiXCR. The data show fewer than 2,000,000 distinct CDR3 sequences, 30% to 40% seen once. The CDR3 consists of 12 residues. Between the trimmed V and J ends, which lost 3 bases and 9 bases, there was a span of 10 bases. Germline CDR1 reads SGHKS; CDR2 reads YYEKEE (reference sequence).

The sample was blood. The receptor was derived from a human donor in good health. The chain joins TRBV5-5 to TRBJ1-5; no firm D call. Here the CDR3 reads CASSSYEGPQHF. CDR3 coding DNA: TGTGCCAGCAGCTCGTACGAGGGGCCCCAGCATTTT. The variable domain in full, completed from reference TRBV5-5 and TRBJ1-5, reads DAGVTQSPTHLIKTRGQQVTLRCSPISGHKSVSWYQQVLGQGPQFIFQYYEKEERGRGNFPDRFSARQFPNYSSELNVNALLLGDSALYLCASSSYEGPQHFGDGTRLSIL.